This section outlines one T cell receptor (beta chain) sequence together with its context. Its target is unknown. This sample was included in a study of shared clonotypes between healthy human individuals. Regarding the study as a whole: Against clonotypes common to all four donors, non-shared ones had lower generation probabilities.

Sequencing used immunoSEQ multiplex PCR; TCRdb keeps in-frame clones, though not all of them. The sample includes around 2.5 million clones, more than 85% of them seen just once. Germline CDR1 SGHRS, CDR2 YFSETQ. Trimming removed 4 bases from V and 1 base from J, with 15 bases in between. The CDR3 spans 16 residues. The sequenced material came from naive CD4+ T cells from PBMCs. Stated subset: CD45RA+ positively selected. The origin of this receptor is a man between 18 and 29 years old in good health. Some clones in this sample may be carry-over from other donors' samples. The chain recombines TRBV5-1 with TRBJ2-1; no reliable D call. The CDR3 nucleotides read TGCGCCAGCAGCGTCACTTTAAAAAGGTCCTACAATGAGCAGTTCTTC. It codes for CASSVTLKRSYNEQFF.